The entry below describes one T cell receptor beta chain. The repertoire was sequenced with immunoSEQ multiplex PCR; TCRdb's copy has only in-frame clones and lacks some. The sample lists around 370,000 clones, about 90% occurring once. The data belong to a study of blood T cell repertoires in COVID-19. Source material: peripheral blood. The sequence derives from a woman under 30 who had recovered from COVID-19.

The CDR3, as DNA: TGTGCCAGCAGGCCGGTGAGCACCTATCAGCCCCAGCATTTT. It is translated as CASRPVSTYQPQHF. This chain uses TRBV5-8 with TRBJ1-5; no clear D gene. V was trimmed by 5 bases and J by 5 bases, leaving 14 bases between them. Germline CDR1 reads SGHTS; CDR2 reads YDEGEE. The CDR3 is 14 amino acids. Full variable domain (outside the CDR3, taken from reference TRBV5-8 and TRBJ1-5): EAGVTQSPTHLIKTRGQQATLRCSPISGHTSVYWYQQALGLGLQFLLWYDEGEERNRGNFPPRFSGRQFPNYSSELNVNALELEDSALYLCASRPVSTYQPQHFGDGTRLSIL.